This TCR beta chain was documented in a study of regulatory T cells in long-lasting Graves disease. The J segment lost 2 bases and the V segment lost 4 bases, leaving 3 bases of the junction unmatched. CDR1 MGHRA and CDR2 YSYEKL come from the germline V gene. The CDR3 is 15 amino acids. Arm-PCR of CDR3 regions with iRepertoire HTBI primers generated TCR beta libraries. Per the original data handling: Samples collectively showed approximately 62 TRBV and approximately 15 TRBJ segments. TCRdb called the multiplex PCR reads again in MiXCR, with one record for every CDR3 protein. V and J calls and clone size were set by TCRdb, not the authors. This sample has about 220,000 distinct CDR3 sequences, with roughly 19% found just once. As for this clonotype: Its antigen remains unidentified.

Notes on the study in general: Because few samples were included, accuracy may have been lower.

Time point reported: newly diagnosed GD, antithyroid drugs for less than 3 months. Construction of the TCR library relied on RNA isolated from PBMCs. These data were also reused for a study on T cells in Graves' hyperthyroidism and ophthalmopathy.

The TCR was taken from a woman in her twenties or thirties with Graves disease. V is TRBV4-1 and J is TRBJ2-1, with 9 bases matching TRBD1. This material consisted of peripheral blood mononuclear cells (PBMCs), taken at new diagnosis, from a patient treated with antithyroid drugs. Here the CDR3 DNA reads TGCGCCAGCAGCCCCGACAGGGGGACCTACAATGAGCAGTTCTTC. Translation: CASSPDRGTYNEQFF.